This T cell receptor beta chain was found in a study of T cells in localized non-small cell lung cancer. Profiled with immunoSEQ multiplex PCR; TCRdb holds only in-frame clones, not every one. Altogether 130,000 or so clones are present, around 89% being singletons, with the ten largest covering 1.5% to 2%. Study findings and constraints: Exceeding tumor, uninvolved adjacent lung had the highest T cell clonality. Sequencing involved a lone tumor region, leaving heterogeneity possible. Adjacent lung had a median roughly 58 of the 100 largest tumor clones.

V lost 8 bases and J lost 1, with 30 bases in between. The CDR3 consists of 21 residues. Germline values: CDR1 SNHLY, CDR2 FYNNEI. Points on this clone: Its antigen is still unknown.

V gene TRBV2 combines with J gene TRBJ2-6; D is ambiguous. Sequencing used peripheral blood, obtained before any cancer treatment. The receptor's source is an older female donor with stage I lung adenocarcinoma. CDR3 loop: CASRLGNRMGLRASGANVLTF. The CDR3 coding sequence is TGTGCCAGCCGGTTGGGTAATAGAATGGGGTTACGAGCGTCTGGGGCCAACGTCCTGACTTTC.